Presented here are 17 T cell receptor beta chains from one specimen sequenced in a study of shared clonotypes between healthy human individuals. Clones were read by immunoSEQ multiplex PCR, and TCRdb kept only the in-frame ones, dropping some. The sample consists of over a million clones, around 78% of them appearing once. The sample comprised memory CD4+ T cells from PBMCs. Documented subset: CD45RA-negative fraction. These receptors were obtained from a man in his late teens or twenties in good health. Some clones in this sample may be carry-over from other donors' samples.

V usage is TRBV28 and J usage is TRBJ1-2; no reliable D call. CDR1 and CDR2 from the germline V gene are MDHEN and SYDVKM. This CDR3 is 14 amino acids long. V lost 2 bases to trimming and J lost 4 bases, with 11 bases between them. CDR3 bases: TGTGCCAGCAGTTTACAGCGTCTCCTCTATGGCTACACCTTC. Translation: CASSLQRLLYGYTF.

This chain links TRBV6-5 with TRBJ2-1, with 14 bases matching TRBD2. The CDR3 loop spans 14 amino acids. Germline V gene lookup returns CDR1 MNHEY and CDR2 SVGAGI. V lost 2 bases and J lost 14; bases outside the gene matches: 5. DNA for the CDR3: TGTGCCAGCAGTTACGAGACTAGCGGGAGGGGGAAGTTCTTC. This translates into CASSYETSGRGKFF.

A note on this clone: This sample includes further DNA sequences coding for the same CDR3. V usage is TRBV9 and J usage is TRBJ1-5; D uncertain. This CDR3 is built from 12 residues. Germline assignment: CDR1 SGDLS and CDR2 YYNGEE. V was shortened by 0 bases and J by 2 bases, with 0 bases between the two germline ends. This CDR3 reads CASSVGNQPQHF. The CDR3, as DNA: TGTGCCAGCAGCGTAGGCAATCAGCCCCAGCATTTT.

The chain has TRBV6-1 and TRBJ2-3; weak D call: TRBD2 (5 bases). The CDR3 has 13 residues. CDR1 and CDR2 (germline): MNHNS, SASEGT. The V end lost 7 bases, the J end lost 2 bases, and 10 bases lay between the germline ends. The CDR3 DNA reads TGTGCCAGCACCTGGACTTACACAGATACGCAGTATTTT. Amino acids: CASTWTYTDTQYF.

This clone was recorded at least ten times. The J gene is TRBJ1-2, the V gene TRBV29-1; a possible D gene is TRBD1 (5 bases). CDR1 and CDR2 from the germline V gene are SQVTM and ANQGSEA. V gave up 3 bases and J gave up 4 bases, with 15 bases separating them. The CDR3 is made up of 14 amino acids. Here the CDR3 reads CSVDRGAGGYGYTF. Written as DNA, the CDR3 is TGCAGCGTTGATCGAGGGGCCGGAGGCTATGGCTACACCTTC.

The sample holds one count of this clone. The V and J genes are TRBV27 and TRBJ2-5, with D perhaps TRBD1 or TRBD2 (5 bases each). Trimming pared 0 bases from V and 8 bases from J, leaving 22 bases between. The CDR3 consists of 17 residues. The germline V gene has CDR1 MNHEY and CDR2 SMNVEV (reference sequence). The CDR3 spells CASSLSGTARGVDTQYF. The CDR3 DNA follows: TGTGCCAGCAGTTTATCCGGGACGGCCCGGGGCGTGGACACCCAGTACTTC.

Here the CDR3 reads CAIRGASGRAGYEQYF. For the CDR3, the DNA is TGTGCCATCAGGGGTGCTAGCGGGAGGGCCGGATACGAGCAGTACTTC. The genes are TRBV10-3 and TRBJ2-7; 12 bases line up with TRBD2. This CDR3 comprises 16 residues. Trimming cost V 6 bases and J 4 bases; bases outside gene matches: 10. Germline V gene lookup returns CDR1 ENHRY and CDR2 SYGVKD.

The chain uses TRBV18 and TRBJ2-1, with a weak D call TRBD1 (6 bases). V was shortened by 8 bases and J by 2 bases, with 13 bases between the two germline ends. CDR3 size: 14 residues. Germline V gene sequence: CDR1 KGHSH, CDR2 LQKENI. CDR3 DNA sequence: TGTGCCAGCCGACAGGAGACGACCTACAATGAGCAGTTCTTC. This encodes CASRQETTYNEQFF.

This chain joins TRBV28 and TRBJ1-5, with TRBD1 as a possible D gene (6 bases). This CDR3 spans 14 amino acids. Trimming stripped 3 bases from V and 2 bases from J, with 8 bases between. Germline CDR1 MDHEN, CDR2 SYDVKM. CDR3 loop: CASSFAGGNQPQHF. The CDR3 DNA sequence: TGTGCCAGCAGTTTTGCAGGGGGCAATCAGCCCCAGCATTTT.

The chain joins TRBV4-1 to TRBJ2-3; TRBD1 matches 10 bases. The CDR3 covers 17 residues. Germline V lookup: CDR1 MGHRA, CDR2 YSYEKL. V dropped 4 bases and J dropped 5; count of bases not matched to a gene: 12. The DNA of the CDR3 is TGCGCCAGCAGCCCACGGGCCCTTGACAGGGGGCGAGATACGCAGTATTTT. This codes for CASSPRALDRGRDTQYF.

This rearrangement joins TRBV5-5 to TRBJ1-4; 7 bases are a match to TRBD1. The CDR3 has 16 residues. CDR1 is SGHKS, CDR2 YYEKEE, per germline (reference sequence). The V segment lost 4 bases and the J segment 1 base; nucleotides outside the gene matches: 7. The DNA of the CDR3 is TGTGCCAGCAGCCCAGATACAGGGGTAACTAATGAAAAACTGTTTTTT. Translated: CASSPDTGVTNEKLFF. The whole variable domain, remainder taken from reference TRBV5-5 and TRBJ1-4, is DAGVTQSPTHLIKTRGQQVTLRCSPISGHKSVSWYQQVLGQGPQFIFQYYEKEERGRGNFPDRFSARQFPNYSSELNVNALLLGDSALYLCASSPDTGVTNEKLFFGSGTQLSVL.

Only one count was recorded for this clone. The chain recombines TRBV15 with TRBJ2-1; D unclear. Deletions cut 2 bases from V and 8 bases from J, with 10 bases between. This CDR3 has 13 amino acids. The germline V gene has CDR1 LNHNV and CDR2 YYDKDF (reference sequence). CDR3: CATSRSLRDEQFF. DNA for the CDR3: TGTGCCACCAGCAGATCGCTACGGGATGAGCAGTTCTTC.

Points on this clone: A junction boundary mismatches the germline segment, possibly from a read error. Written as DNA, the CDR3 is TGTGCCAGCTCGCCACCGGGACACGCTAATGAAAAACTGTTTTTT. Its protein product is CASSPPGHANEKLFF. The chain employs TRBV18 and TRBJ1-4, with a possible D match to TRBD1 (6 bases). In germline, CDR1 is KGHSH, CDR2 LQKENI. There are 15 residues in the CDR3.

This rearrangement joins TRBV6-5 to TRBJ1-3, with 8 positions matching TRBD1. Germline assignment: CDR1 MNHEY and CDR2 SVGAGI. After removal of 7 bases from V and 5 bases from J, the junction contained 7 bases not matched to a gene. This CDR3 has 14 residues. The CDR3 reads CASMAGGGRNTIYF. CDR3 nucleotides: TGTGCCAGCATGGCAGGGGGCGGCCGAAACACCATATATTTT.

The J gene is TRBJ2-1, the V gene TRBV13; D is possibly TRBD2 (5 bases). The CDR3 spans 13 residues. The V gene's germline CDR1 is PRHDT and CDR2 FYEKMQ (reference sequence). V was clipped by 7 bases and J by 7 bases, with 14 bases between them. The chain's CDR3 is CASTRGMWNEQFF. In nucleotides, the CDR3 is TGTGCCAGCACGCGAGGGATGTGGAATGAGCAGTTCTTC.

This chain links TRBV6-6 with TRBJ2-1, with 9 nucleotides matching TRBD1. J was trimmed by 7 bases and V by 2 bases; bases with no gene match: 9. From germline, CDR1 is MNHNY and CDR2 SVGAGI (reference sequence). The CDR3 loop spans 16 amino acids. This chain's CDR3 is CASSYGVWDRENEQFF. The CDR3 DNA sequence: TGTGCCAGCAGTTACGGCGTTTGGGACAGGGAGAATGAGCAGTTCTTC.

This clone appeared once. This sample includes further DNA sequences coding for the same CDR3. The rearrangement joins TRBV7-9 to TRBJ1-3; no clear D gene. The germline V gene encodes CDR1 SEHNR and CDR2 FQNEAQ (reference sequence). The CDR3 length is 12 residues. Trimming cost V 5 bases and J 4 bases, with 6 bases left between them. The CDR3 DNA reads as TGTGCCAGCAGCCCGACGGGAAACACCATATATTTT. It codes for CASSPTGNTIYF.